One T cell receptor (beta chain) is described in this entry. Its antigen is undetermined. CDR3 length equals 14 residues. With 1 base removed from V and 5 bases from J, the gap between germline ends came to 12 bases. Germline loops: CDR1 GTSNPN, CDR2 SVGIG (reference sequence). This record comes from a study of cytomegalovirus exposure and HLA in healthy donors. Study-wide findings and caveats: Across HLA loci, a later analysis found differing TCR association rates, with DRB1 most and HLA-C fewest.

The PCR ran on 60 Vbeta and 13 Jbeta primers. Assay used: immunoSEQ multiplex PCR; TCRdb lists only in-frame clones, some missing. In the table there are about 250,000 clones, under 80% of which are singletons. Sequencing was performed on PBMCs. V is TRBV30 and J is TRBJ2-1, with D maybe TRBD1 (6 bases). This receptor was obtained from a female donor in good health and CMV-seronegative. The CDR3 bases are TGTGCCTGGAGTGGAGACAGGTTCGACAATGAGCAGTTCTTC. Translated, it gives CAWSGDRFDNEQFF. Filled out from reference TRBV30 and TRBJ2-1, the complete variable domain reads SQTIHQWPATLVQPVGSPLSLECTVEGTSNPNLYWYRQAAGRGLQLLFYSVGIGQISSEVPQNLSASRPQDRQFILSSKKLLLSDSGFYLCAWSGDRFDNEQFFGPGTRLTVL.